The clone carrying this TCR beta chain was detected a few times. The antigen remains undetermined. CDR1 is MDHEN and CDR2 is SYDVKM in the germline V gene. Trimming took 5 bases from V and 6 from J; bases not matched to a gene: 4. This CDR3 comprises 16 residues. The study reverse transcribed the entire isolated RNA, so it sequenced expressed TCRB transcripts. The method was immunoSEQ multiplex PCR; TCRdb's version includes in-frame clones alone and lacks a portion of them. The sample lists hundreds of thousands of clones; 15% to 19% were seen once. These data come from a study of beta chain features in type 1 diabetes. Study observations and caveats: Shortening of TCRB CDR3s, moderate but significant, appeared in all four CD4+ subsets of Type 1 diabetes patients.

The clonotype comes from a man between 18 and 35 years old in good health. The rearrangement links TRBV28 to TRBJ2-1, with 16 positions matching TRBD2. What was sequenced was naive CD4+ T cells from blood. CDR3 DNA sequence: TGTGCCAGCAGTCCAGGGACTAGCGGGGGGGCCAATGAGCAGTTCTTC. This sequence encodes CASSPGTSGGANEQFF.